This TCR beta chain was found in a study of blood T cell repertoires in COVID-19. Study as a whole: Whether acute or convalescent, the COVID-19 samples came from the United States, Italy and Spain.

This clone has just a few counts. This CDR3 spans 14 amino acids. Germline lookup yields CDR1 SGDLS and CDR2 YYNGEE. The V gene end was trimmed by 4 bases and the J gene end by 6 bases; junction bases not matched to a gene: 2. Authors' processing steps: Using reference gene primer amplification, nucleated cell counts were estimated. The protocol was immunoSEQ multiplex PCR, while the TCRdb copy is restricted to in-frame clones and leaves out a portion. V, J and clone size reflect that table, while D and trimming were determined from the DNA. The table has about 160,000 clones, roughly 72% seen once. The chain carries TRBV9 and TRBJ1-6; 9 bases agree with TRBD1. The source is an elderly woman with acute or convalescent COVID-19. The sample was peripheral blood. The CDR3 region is CASSWGQGNSPLHF. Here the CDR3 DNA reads TGTGCCAGCAGCTGGGGACAGGGTAATTCACCCCTCCACTTT. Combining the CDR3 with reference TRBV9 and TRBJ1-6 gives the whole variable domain DSGVTQTPKHLITATGQRVTLRCSPRSGDLSVYWYQQSLDQGLQFLIQYYNGEERAKGNILERFSAQQFPDLHSELNLSSLELGDSALYFCASSWGQGNSPLHFGNGTRLTVT.